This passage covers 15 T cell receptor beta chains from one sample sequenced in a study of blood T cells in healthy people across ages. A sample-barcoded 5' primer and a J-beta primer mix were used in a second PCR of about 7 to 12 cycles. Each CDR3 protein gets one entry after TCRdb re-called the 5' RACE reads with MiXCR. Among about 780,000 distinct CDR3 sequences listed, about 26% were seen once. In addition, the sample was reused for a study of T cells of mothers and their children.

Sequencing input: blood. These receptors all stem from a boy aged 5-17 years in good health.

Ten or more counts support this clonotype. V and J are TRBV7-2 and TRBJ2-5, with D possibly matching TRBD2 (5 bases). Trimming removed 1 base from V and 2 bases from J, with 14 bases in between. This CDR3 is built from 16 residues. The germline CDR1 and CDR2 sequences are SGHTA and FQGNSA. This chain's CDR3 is CASSLDGSERQETQYF. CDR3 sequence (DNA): TGTGCCAGCAGCTTAGATGGTAGCGAGAGGCAAGAGACCCAGTACTTC.

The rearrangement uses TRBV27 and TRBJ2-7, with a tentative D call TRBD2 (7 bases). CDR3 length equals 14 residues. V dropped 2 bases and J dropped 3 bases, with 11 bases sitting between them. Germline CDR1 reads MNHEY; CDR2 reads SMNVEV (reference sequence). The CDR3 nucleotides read TGTGCCAGCAGTTTAAACAGGGAGGGCTACGAGCAGTACTTC. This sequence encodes CASSLNREGYEQYF.

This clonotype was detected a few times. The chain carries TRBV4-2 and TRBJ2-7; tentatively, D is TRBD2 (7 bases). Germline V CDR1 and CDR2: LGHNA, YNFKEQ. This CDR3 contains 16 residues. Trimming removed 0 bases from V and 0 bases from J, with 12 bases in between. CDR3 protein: CASSQEGGLSSYEQYF. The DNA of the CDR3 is TGTGCCAGCAGCCAAGAAGGGGGACTAAGCTCCTACGAGCAGTACTTC.

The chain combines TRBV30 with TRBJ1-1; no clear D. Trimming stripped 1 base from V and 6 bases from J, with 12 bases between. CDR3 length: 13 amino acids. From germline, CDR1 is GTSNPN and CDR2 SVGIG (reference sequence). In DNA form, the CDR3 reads TGTGCCTGGAGTGGGAATTTGTTTGCTGAAGCTTTCTTT. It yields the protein CAWSGNLFAEAFF.

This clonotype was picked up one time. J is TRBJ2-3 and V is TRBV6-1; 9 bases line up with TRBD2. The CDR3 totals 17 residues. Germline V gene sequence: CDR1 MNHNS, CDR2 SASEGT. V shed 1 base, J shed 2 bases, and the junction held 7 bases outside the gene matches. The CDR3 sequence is CASSEVRLAEYTDTQYF. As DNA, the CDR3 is TGTGCCAGCAGTGAAGTGCGACTAGCGGAATACACAGATACGCAGTATTTT.

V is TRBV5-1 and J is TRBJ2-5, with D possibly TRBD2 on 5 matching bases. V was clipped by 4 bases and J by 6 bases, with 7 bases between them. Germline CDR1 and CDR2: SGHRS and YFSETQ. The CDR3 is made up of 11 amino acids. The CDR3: CASSAGKTQYF. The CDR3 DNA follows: TGCGCCAGCAGCGCCGGGAAGACCCAGTACTTC.

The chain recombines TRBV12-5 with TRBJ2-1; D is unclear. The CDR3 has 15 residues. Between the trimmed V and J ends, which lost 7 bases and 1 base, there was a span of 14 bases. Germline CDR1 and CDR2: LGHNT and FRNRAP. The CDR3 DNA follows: TGTGCTAGTGCCCGGTCCATGGCATCCTACAATGAGCAGTTCTTC. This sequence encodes CASARSMASYNEQFF.

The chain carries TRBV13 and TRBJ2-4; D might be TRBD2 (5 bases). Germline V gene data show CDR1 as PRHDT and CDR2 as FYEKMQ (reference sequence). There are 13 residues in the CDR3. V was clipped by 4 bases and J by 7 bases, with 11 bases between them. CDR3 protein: CASSSPGENIQYF. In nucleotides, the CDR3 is TGTGCCAGCAGCTCCCCCGGGGAGAACATTCAGTACTTC.

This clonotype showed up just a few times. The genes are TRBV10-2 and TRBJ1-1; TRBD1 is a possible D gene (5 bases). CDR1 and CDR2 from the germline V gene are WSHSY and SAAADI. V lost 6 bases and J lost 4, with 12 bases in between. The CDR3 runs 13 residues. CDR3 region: CASSPQGTTEAFF. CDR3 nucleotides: TGCGCCAGCAGCCCGCAAGGGACCACTGAAGCTTTCTTT.

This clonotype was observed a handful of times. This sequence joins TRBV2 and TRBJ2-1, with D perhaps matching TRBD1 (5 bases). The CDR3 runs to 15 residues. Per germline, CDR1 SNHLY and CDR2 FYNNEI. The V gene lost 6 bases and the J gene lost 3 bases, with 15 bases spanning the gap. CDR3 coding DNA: TGTGCCAGCAGCGTTCAGGGAAGGATCTACAATGAGCAGTTCTTC. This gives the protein CASSVQGRIYNEQFF.

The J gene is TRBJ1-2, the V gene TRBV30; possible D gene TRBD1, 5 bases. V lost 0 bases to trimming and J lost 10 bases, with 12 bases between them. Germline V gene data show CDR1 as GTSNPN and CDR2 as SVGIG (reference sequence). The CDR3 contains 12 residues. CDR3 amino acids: CAWSVEGVAYTF. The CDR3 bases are TGTGCCTGGAGTGTAGAAGGGGTCGCCTACACCTTC. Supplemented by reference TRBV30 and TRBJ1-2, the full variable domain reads SQTIHQWPATLVQPVGSPLSLECTVEGTSNPNLYWYRQAAGRGLQLLFYSVGIGQISSEVPQNLSASRPQDRQFILSSKKLLLSDSGFYLCAWSVEGVAYTFGSGTRLTVV.

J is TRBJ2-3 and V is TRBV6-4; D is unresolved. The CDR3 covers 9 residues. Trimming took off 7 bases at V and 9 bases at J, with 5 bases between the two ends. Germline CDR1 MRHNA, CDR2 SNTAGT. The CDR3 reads CASTGTQYF. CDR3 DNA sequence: TGTGCCAGCACCGGAACGCAGTATTTT.

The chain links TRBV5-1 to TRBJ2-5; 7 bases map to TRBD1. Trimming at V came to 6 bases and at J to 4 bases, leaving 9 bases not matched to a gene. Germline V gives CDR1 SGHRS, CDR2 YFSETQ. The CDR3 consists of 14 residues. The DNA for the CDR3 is TGCGCCAGCACACCCTTGGGACAGTCAGAGACCCAGTACTTC. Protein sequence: CASTPLGQSETQYF.

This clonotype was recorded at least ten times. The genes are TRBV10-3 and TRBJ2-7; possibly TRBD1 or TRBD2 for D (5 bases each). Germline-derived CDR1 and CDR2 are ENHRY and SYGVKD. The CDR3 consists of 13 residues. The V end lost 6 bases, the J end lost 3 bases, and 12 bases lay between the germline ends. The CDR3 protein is CAIRGVLGYEQYF. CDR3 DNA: TGTGCCATCAGGGGGGTCCTGGGCTACGAGCAGTACTTC.

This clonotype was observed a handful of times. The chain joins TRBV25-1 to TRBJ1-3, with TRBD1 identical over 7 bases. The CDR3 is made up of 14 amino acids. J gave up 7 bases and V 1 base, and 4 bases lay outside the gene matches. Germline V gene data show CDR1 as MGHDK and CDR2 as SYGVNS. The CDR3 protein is CASSESGQANTIYF. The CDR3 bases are TGTGCCAGCAGTGAATCCGGACAGGCGAACACCATATATTTT.